Below, 31 T cell receptor beta chains from the same sample are listed, as sequenced in a study of blood T cell repertoires in COVID-19. TCRdb's table, derived via immunoSEQ multiplex PCR, lists solely in-frame clones and lacks some. In the table there are 70,000 to 80,000 clones, about 90% of which are singletons. Input material: peripheral blood. The source of these receptors is a human donor in a cohort sampled during active COVID-19.

The chain has TRBV5-1 and TRBJ1-5; D gene uncertain. The CDR3 covers 13 residues. Germline CDR1 SGHRS, CDR2 YFSETQ. The ends were cut back, 2 bases at V and 6 bases at J, with 9 bases in the middle. The CDR3 sequence is CASSLLSGQPQHF. DNA of the CDR3: TGCGCCAGCAGCTTACTATCGGGTCAGCCCCAGCATTTT.

The CDR3 coding sequence is TGTGCCTGGAGTGTGAACAGTTTAACAGATACGCAGTATTTT. This gives the protein CAWSVNSLTDTQYF. The chain is built from TRBV30 and TRBJ2-3; D is undetermined. Germline V gene data show CDR1 as GTSNPN and CDR2 as SVGIG (reference sequence). V was trimmed by 0 bases and J by 3 bases, leaving 10 bases between them. CDR3 length: 14 amino acids.

The J gene is TRBJ2-1, the V gene TRBV5-1; D might be TRBD1 (6 bases). V lost 3 bases and J lost 5, with 18 bases in between. Per germline, CDR1 SGHRS and CDR2 YFSETQ. This CDR3 region has 16 residues. CDR3 loop: CASSSQGNWGNNEQFF. The CDR3 nucleotides read TGCGCCAGCAGCTCTCAGGGGAACTGGGGGAACAATGAGCAGTTCTTC.

The V gene is TRBV11-2, the J gene TRBJ1-6, with D possibly being TRBD1 (6 bases). CDR1 SGHAT and CDR2 FQNNGV come from the germline V gene. This CDR3 is 14 amino acids long. The V end was cut by 7 bases, the J end by 8 bases, with 15 bases between. In DNA form, the CDR3 reads TGTGCCAGCACCCTAGGGGGTTTGTATTCACCCCTCCACTTT. Residues: CASTLGGLYSPLHF. The complete variable domain, with remaining parts taken from reference TRBV11-2 and TRBJ1-6, reads EAGVAQSPRYKIIEKRQSVAFWCNPISGHATLYWYQQILGQGPKLLIQFQNNGVVDDSQLPKDRFSAERLKGVDSTLKIQPAKLEDSAVYLCASTLGGLYSPLHFGNGTRLTVT.

The rearrangement uses TRBV4-3 and TRBJ2-7; unclear D gene. With 0 bases removed from V and 2 bases from J, the gap between germline ends came to 11 bases. Germline CDR1 reads LGHNA; CDR2 reads YSLEER. There are 15 residues in the CDR3. Here the CDR3 reads CASSQDLSSTYEQYF. The CDR3 bases are TGCGCCAGCAGCCAAGATCTGAGTAGTACCTACGAGCAGTACTTC.

By share, this clone counts as medium-sized (0.01 to 0.1%). V and J are TRBV5-4 and TRBJ2-3, with 7 bases that match TRBD2. J was trimmed by 1 base and V by 5 bases; bases with no gene match: 10. Germline V gene lookup returns CDR1 SGHNT and CDR2 YYREEE (reference sequence). This CDR3 region has 16 residues. CDR3 coding DNA: TGTGCCAGCAGGTCCGAGTGGGGGGGAGGCACAGATACGCAGTATTTT. Protein product: CASRSEWGGGTDTQYF.

In this sample, this clone turned up once. J is TRBJ2-3 and V is TRBV7-2; 8 nucleotides align to TRBD1. The CDR3 is made up of 15 amino acids. Germline V gives CDR1 SGHTA, CDR2 FQGNSA. The J segment lost 1 base and the V segment lost 4 bases, leaving 4 bases of the junction unmatched. The CDR3 is CASSYRTGRTDTQYF. In DNA form, the CDR3 reads TGTGCCAGCAGCTATCGGACAGGGCGCACAGATACGCAGTATTTT.

The V and J genes are TRBV7-8 and TRBJ2-1; D uncertain. This CDR3 is 17 amino acids long. Deletions cut 5 bases from V and 3 bases from J, with 20 bases between. Germline V gene lookup returns CDR1 SGHVS and CDR2 FQNEAQ. CDR3 sequence reads: CASSLGEWKLVYNEQFF. The CDR3 bases are TGTGCCAGCAGCCTCGGAGAATGGAAATTAGTCTACAATGAGCAGTTCTTC.

This clone was observed a few times. The V gene is TRBV4-2, the J gene TRBJ1-2, with 7 bases fitting TRBD1. The length of the CDR3 is 16 residues. Per the germline V gene, CDR1 is LGHNA and CDR2 is YNFKEQ. The V and J ends lost 0 bases and 2 bases, in that order; junction bases with no gene match: 6. DNA of the CDR3: TGTGCCAGCAGCCAAGACGCAGGGGGATACAACTATGGCTACACCTTC. Translated, it gives CASSQDAGGYNYGYTF.

The V and J genes are TRBV18 and TRBJ1-2, with 8 bases matching TRBD1. This CDR3 is built from 15 residues. Germline values: CDR1 KGHSH, CDR2 LQKENI. Unmatched junction bases numbered 8, after V lost 5 bases and J lost 3 bases. The CDR3 nucleotides read TGTGCCAGCTCATCTCAGGGGGCTCAAGACTATGGCTACACCTTC. It specifies CASSSQGAQDYGYTF. Full variable domain (outside the CDR3, taken from reference TRBV18 and TRBJ1-2): NAGVMQNPRHLVRRRGQEARLRCSPMKGHSHVYWYRQLPEEGLKFMVYLQKENIIDESGMPKERFSAEFPKEGPSILRIQQVVRGDSAAYFCASSSQGAQDYGYTFGSGTRLTVV.

The gene calls are TRBV7-3 and TRBJ2-7; perhaps TRBD1 as D (5 bases). V lost 5 bases, J lost 3 bases, and 11 bases lay in between. The CDR3 has 13 amino acids. CDR1 and CDR2 from the germline V gene are SGHTA and FQGTGA. The CDR3 here is CASSLSRGYEQYF. CDR3 bases: TGTGCCAGCAGCCTCAGTAGGGGCTACGAGCAGTACTTC.

The V and J genes are TRBV19 and TRBJ1-5, with TRBD1 matching 8 bases. CDR1 and CDR2 from the germline V gene are LNHDA and SQIVND (reference sequence). V shed 5 bases, J shed 5 bases, and the junction held 8 bases outside the gene matches. The CDR3 runs 15 residues. The chain's CDR3 is CASSGTGGLDQPQHF. CDR3 in DNA: TGTGCCAGTAGTGGCACAGGGGGGCTTGATCAGCCCCAGCATTTT.

The gene calls are TRBV3-1 (or the pseudogene TRBV3-2) and TRBJ2-6; 8 nucleotides line up with TRBD1. Germline CDR1 and CDR2: LGHDT and YNNKEL (reference sequence). Unmatched junction bases numbered 5, after V lost 1 base and J lost 0 bases. The CDR3 consists of 18 residues. The CDR3 sequence: CASSQGQGFNSGANVLTF. The CDR3, as DNA: TGTGCCAGCAGCCAAGGACAGGGGTTTAACTCTGGGGCCAACGTCCTGACTTTC.

The gene calls are TRBV16 and TRBJ2-5, with 7 bases that match TRBD1. The germline gives CDR1 KGHSY, CDR2 FQNENV. V lost 2 bases, J lost 5 bases, and 2 bases stayed unmatched. This CDR3 is built from 13 residues. The CDR3 DNA sequence: TGTGCCAGCAGCCAAGGGACAGTGGAGACCCAGTACTTC. Translation: CASSQGTVETQYF.

The gene calls are TRBV6-5 and TRBJ1-4, with 7 bases lining up with TRBD1. The CDR3 runs to 14 residues. Losses at the gene ends were 6 bases for V and 0 bases for J; bases not matched to a gene: 1. CDR1 is MNHEY and CDR2 is SVGAGI in the germline V gene. The CDR3 region has the DNA TGTGCCAGCAGACAGGGGCCAACTAATGAAAAACTGTTTTTT. It is translated as CASRQGPTNEKLFF.

This clone was seen a single time. The chain is built from TRBV7-6 and TRBJ2-7, with D hard to call. CDR1 and CDR2 from the germline V gene are SGHVS and FNYEAQ. This CDR3 is 12 amino acids long. V was cut by 11 bases and J by 5 bases, with 16 bases left in between. This CDR3 is CASAQAGNEQYF. In DNA, the CDR3 is TGTGCCTCAGCCCAGGCCGGTAACGAGCAGTACTTC.

The chain joins TRBV25-1 to TRBJ2-5; maybe TRBD1 (6 bases). The CDR3 is 14 amino acids. The germline V gene has CDR1 MGHDK and CDR2 SYGVNS. Between the trimmed V and J ends, which lost 4 bases and 4 bases, there was a span of 13 bases. Here the CDR3 DNA reads TGTGCCAGCAGTGCCCCAGGGGCCAGAGAGACCCAGTACTTC. Translation: CASSAPGARETQYF.

This clone was recorded once. V and J are TRBV2 and TRBJ1-1; no clear D gene. CDR1 is SNHLY and CDR2 is FYNNEI in the germline V gene. The CDR3 has 13 residues. Between the trimmed V and J ends, which lost 3 bases and 0 bases, there was a span of 5 bases. CDR3 loop: CASSDHMNTEAFF. CDR3 nucleotide sequence: TGTGCCAGCAGTGACCACATGAACACTGAAGCTTTCTTT. The full variable domain, with the rest looked up from reference TRBV2 and TRBJ1-1, is EPEVTQTPSHQVTQMGQEVILRCVPISNHLYFYWYRQILGQKVEFLVSFYNNEISEKSEIFDDQFSVERPDGSNFTLKIRSTKLEDSAMYFCASSDHMNTEAFFGQGTRLTVV.

The chain combines TRBV6-5 with TRBJ1-2, with 12 positions matching TRBD1. Germline V gene data show CDR1 as MNHEY and CDR2 as SVGAGI. After removal of 3 bases from V and 8 bases from J, the junction contained 7 bases not matched to a gene. CDR3 length equals 15 residues. DNA of the CDR3: TGTGCCAGCAGTTATCCGGGACAGGGGGCAGAGGGCTACACCTTC. It specifies CASSYPGQGAEGYTF.

The V and J genes are TRBV29-1 and TRBJ1-1; 7 bases align to TRBD1. Trimming took 3 bases from V and 1 from J; bases not matched to a gene: 2. The CDR3 has 13 residues. CDR1 is SQVTM, CDR2 ANQGSEA, per germline. The CDR3 DNA follows: TGCAGCGTTGATACAGGGGAGAACACTGAAGCTTTCTTT. Translated, it gives CSVDTGENTEAFF.

The CDR3 sequence: CASSPLTGSPNTGELFF. In DNA, the CDR3 is TGTGCCAGCAGTCCATTGACCGGGTCCCCGAACACCGGGGAGCTGTTTTTT. V usage is TRBV27 and J usage is TRBJ2-2; no clear D. The CDR3 totals 17 residues. The V end lost 5 bases, the J end lost 0 bases, and 16 bases lay between the germline ends. In germline, CDR1 is MNHEY, CDR2 SMNVEV (reference sequence).

J is TRBJ1-5 and V is TRBV4-2; D not certain. Germline V gene sequence: CDR1 LGHNA, CDR2 YNFKEQ. The CDR3 sequence is 13 residues long. Trimming cost V 0 bases and J 5 bases, with 5 bases left between them. This CDR3 reads CASSQDGDQPQHF. CDR3 nucleotide sequence: TGTGCCAGCAGCCAAGACGGGGATCAGCCCCAGCATTTT.

The V gene is TRBV9, the J gene TRBJ2-3, with TRBD2 matching 12 bases. CDR3 length: 20 amino acids. Trimming cost V 0 bases and J 7 bases; bases outside gene matches: 18. Per germline, CDR1 SGDLS and CDR2 YYNGEE. DNA of the CDR3: TGTGCCAGCAGCGTAGGGCTTACGGGTCGGGCTAGCGGGGGGGTATATACGCAGTATTTT. Translating gives CASSVGLTGRASGGVYTQYF. Combining the CDR3 with reference TRBV9 and TRBJ2-3 gives the whole variable domain DSGVTQTPKHLITATGQRVTLRCSPRSGDLSVYWYQQSLDQGLQFLIQYYNGEERAKGNILERFSAQQFPDLHSELNLSSLELGDSALYFCASSVGLTGRASGGVYTQYFGPGTRLTVL.

CDR3 residues: CASSIHIDEQYF. The CDR3 DNA is TGTGCCAGCAGTATACATATTGACGAGCAGTACTTC. This sequence joins TRBV27 and TRBJ2-7; D gene uncertain. Germline CDR1 reads MNHEY; CDR2 reads SMNVEV (reference sequence). The germline V and J ends were trimmed by 5 bases and 5 bases, with 10 bases remaining between them. The CDR3 is made up of 12 amino acids.

This clone occurred a few times. The rearrangement links TRBV7-9 to TRBJ1-5; D might be TRBD1 (5 bases). The CDR3 spans 16 residues. The germline gives CDR1 SEHNR, CDR2 FQNEAQ (reference sequence). Trimming stripped 1 base from V and 5 bases from J, with 15 bases between. CDR3 residues: CASSLDQGPAYQPQHF. In DNA, the CDR3 is TGTGCCAGCAGCTTAGACCAGGGCCCGGCGTATCAGCCCCAGCATTTT.

The CDR3 DNA follows: TGTGCCAGCAGCGCGAGCCCCGTAACTAATGAAAAACTGTTTTTT. Translated, it gives CASSASPVTNEKLFF. This sequence joins TRBV9 and TRBJ1-4; the D is unclear. CDR1 and CDR2 (germline): SGDLS, YYNGEE. The CDR3 sequence is 15 residues long. V dropped 3 bases and J dropped 1 base, with 10 bases sitting between them.

The chain carries TRBV6-5 and TRBJ2-3, with 9 bases aligning to TRBD2. V dropped 2 bases and J dropped 6; count of bases not matched to a gene: 6. CDR3 length equals 15 residues. CDR1 is MNHEY, CDR2 SVGAGI, per germline. The CDR3 sequence is CASSYTSGWSDTQYF. DNA of the CDR3: TGTGCCAGCAGTTACACTAGCGGGTGGTCCGATACGCAGTATTTT.

About this clone: One end of the junction does not line up with germline, which may come from a read error. This sequence joins TRBV11-2 and TRBJ1-1; tentative D call: TRBD1 (6 bases). The CDR3 covers 11 residues. Germline CDR1 is SGHAT and CDR2 is FQNNGV. CDR3 in amino acids: CASSWGYNRVF. In DNA form, the CDR3 reads TGTGCCAGCAGCTGGGGTTATAACAGGGTCTTT.

The rearrangement links TRBV5-1 to TRBJ1-4; 7 positions agree with TRBD1. The germline V gene has CDR1 SGHRS and CDR2 YFSETQ. The CDR3 extends over 15 amino acids. Trimming took 0 bases from V and 8 from J; bases not matched to a gene: 7. CDR3 sequence reads: CASSLGQGASEKLFF. In DNA, the CDR3 is TGCGCCAGCAGCTTGGGACAGGGAGCGAGCGAAAAACTGTTTTTT.

The genes are TRBV7-2 and TRBJ1-6; no clear D gene. Per the germline V gene, CDR1 is SGHTA and CDR2 is FQGNSA. With 1 base removed from V and 5 bases from J, the gap between germline ends came to 12 bases. The CDR3 sequence is 16 residues long. The CDR3 is CASSLDGSGNNSPLHF. The CDR3, as DNA: TGTGCCAGCAGCTTAGATGGGTCGGGAAATAATTCACCCCTCCACTTT.

J is TRBJ1-6 and V is TRBV2; the match to TRBD1 covers 10 bases. Germline values: CDR1 SNHLY, CDR2 FYNNEI. Unmatched junction bases numbered 1, after V lost 5 bases and J lost 3 bases. This CDR3 spans 15 amino acids. As DNA, the CDR3 is TGTGCCAGCAGTCGGACAGGGGGCTATAATTCACCCCTCCACTTT. Amino acids: CASSRTGGYNSPLHF.